The 17 T cell receptor beta chains below were found in one sample sequenced in a study of CD8 T cells in ankylosing spondylitis. One entry per CDR3 protein, called by TCRdb with MiXCR from the 5' RACE reads. The sample holds 100,000 to 150,000 distinct CDR3 sequences, approximately 6.8% seen once. The sequencing input was blood, either unsorted or a sorted T cell fraction (not recorded which). The receptor set was obtained from a male donor with ankylosing spondylitis or in good health (not recorded which).

This clonotype was detected many times. This chain joins TRBV7-9 and TRBJ1-4; D ambiguous. The V gene's germline CDR1 is SEHNR and CDR2 FQNEAQ (reference sequence). The V end lost 4 bases, the J end lost 8 bases, and 17 bases lay between the germline ends. CDR3 length: 15 residues. The CDR3 is CASSSPTRIGEKLFF. The CDR3 coding sequence is TGTGCCAGCAGCTCACCTACAAGGATCGGGGAAAAACTGTTTTTT.

At least ten counts were recorded for this clonotype. V and J are TRBV7-8 and TRBJ1-1; D not resolved. Trimming stripped 10 bases from V and 4 bases from J, with 7 bases between. CDR1 is SGHVS and CDR2 is FQNEAQ in the germline V gene. This CDR3 region has 10 residues. The CDR3 here is CATGITEAFF. DNA of the CDR3: TGTGCCACCGGTATCACTGAAGCTTTCTTT.

This clonotype came up a few times. Just one base apart from a much larger clone, this may be a read error. J is TRBJ1-5 and V is TRBV18; D call uncertain. V dropped 2 bases and J dropped 3 bases, with 5 bases sitting between them. The CDR3 extends over 13 amino acids. Per the germline V gene, CDR1 is KGHSH and CDR2 is LQKENI. Here the CDR3 reads CASSPGPNQPQHF. CDR3 DNA: TGTGCCAGCTCACCAGGACCCAATCAGCCCCAGCATTTT.

V usage is TRBV5-1 and J usage is TRBJ2-1; 12 bases fit TRBD1. Trimming at V came to 4 bases and at J to 8 bases, leaving 4 bases not matched to a gene. In germline, CDR1 is SGHRS, CDR2 YFSETQ. This CDR3 is built from 14 residues. CDR3 coding DNA: TGCGCCAGCAGCGGCGGGACAGGGGGCGATGAGCAGTTCTTC. Residues: CASSGGTGGDEQFF.

This clonotype has at least ten counts. The V call is TRBV20-1, the J call TRBJ1-5; 8 bases map to TRBD1. The trim removed 3 bases at V and 2 bases at J, leaving 6 bases unmatched. Germline lookup yields CDR1 DFQATT and CDR2 SNEGSKA (reference sequence). The CDR3 totals 15 residues. The CDR3 coding sequence is TGCAGTGCTAGCCGGCTGACAGGGGGCAATCAGCCCCAGCATTTT. The encoded protein is CSASRLTGGNQPQHF.

This clonotype came up many times. The chain links TRBV12-3 or TRBV12-4 to TRBJ2-7; D unresolved. V was shortened by 7 bases and J by 5 bases, with 12 bases between the two germline ends. CDR3 length: 12 residues. CDR3 protein: CASTPGWDEQYF. The CDR3, as DNA: TGTGCCAGCACCCCCGGCTGGGACGAGCAGTACTTC.

Many counts were recorded for this clonotype. CDR3 DNA: TGCGCCAGCAGCTCCGGGACACTATCCTACGAGCAGTACTTC. Encoded protein: CASSSGTLSYEQYF. The chain employs TRBV5-1 and TRBJ2-7; perhaps TRBD1 as D (6 bases). CDR1 SGHRS and CDR2 YFSETQ come from the germline V gene. This CDR3 is built from 14 residues. V lost 3 bases to trimming and J lost 1 base, with 11 bases between them.

Ten or more counts support this clonotype. The CDR3 region is CASSSGTYTDTQYF. The CDR3 DNA reads as TGTGCCAGCAGCTCCGGGACTTACACAGATACGCAGTATTTT. The chain recombines TRBV7-7 with TRBJ2-3; maybe TRBD2 (6 bases). V lost 4 bases and J lost 2, with 10 bases in between. This CDR3 is built from 14 residues. Per germline, CDR1 SSHAT and CDR2 FNYEAQ (reference sequence).

This clonotype has only a few counts. The V and J genes are TRBV7-9 and TRBJ2-1; 7 bases agree with TRBD2. The CDR3 is made up of 15 amino acids. Germline CDR1 SEHNR, CDR2 FQNEAQ (reference sequence). V lost 3 bases, J lost 6 bases, and 8 bases stayed unmatched. The CDR3 is CASSFRREWGNEQFF. CDR3 in DNA: TGTGCCAGCAGCTTTAGGCGGGAGTGGGGCAATGAGCAGTTCTTC.

At least ten counts were recorded for this clonotype. The genes are TRBV20-1 and TRBJ2-1; the match to TRBD1 covers 7 bases. The CDR3 is 14 residues long. Germline trimming cut 2 bases from V and 5 bases from J; bases unmatched to any gene: 6. Germline values: CDR1 DFQATT, CDR2 SNEGSKA (reference sequence). The CDR3 spells CSARTGAGDNEQFF. The CDR3 bases are TGCAGTGCTAGAACAGGGGCGGGCGACAATGAGCAGTTCTTC.

This clonotype was observed many times. The chain recombines TRBV5-1 with TRBJ2-1, with D perhaps TRBD2 (6 bases). Deletions cut 4 bases from V and 10 bases from J, with 12 bases between. The CDR3 has 12 residues. Germline V gene lookup returns CDR1 SGHRS and CDR2 YFSETQ. The CDR3: CASSLGGEEQFF. In DNA, the CDR3 is TGCGCCAGCAGCCTGGGGGGAGAGGAGCAGTTCTTC. Full variable domain (rest looked up from reference TRBV5-1 and TRBJ2-1): KAGVTQTPRYLIKTRGQQVTLSCSPISGHRSVSWYQQTPGQGLQFLFEYFSETQRNKGNFPGRFSGRQFSNSRSEMNVSTLELGDSALYLCASSLGGEEQFFGPGTRLTVL.

This clonotype came up a few times. V and J are TRBV5-1 and TRBJ2-5; no definite D call. The CDR3 covers 13 residues. V was shortened by 2 bases and J by 4 bases, with 9 bases between the two germline ends. Germline V CDR1 and CDR2: SGHRS, YFSETQ. The CDR3 coding sequence is TGCGCCAGCAGCTTTTCTGAGCCAGAGACCCAGTACTTC. Amino acid sequence: CASSFSEPETQYF.

This clonotype was seen repeatedly, ten times or more. The rearrangement joins TRBV12-3 or TRBV12-4 to TRBJ2-2, with D possibly being TRBD2 (6 bases). CDR3 length equals 14 residues. Between the trimmed V and J ends, which lost 7 bases and 7 bases, there was a span of 16 bases. DNA for the CDR3: TGTGCCAGCACCCCCATCGGGGGAGTCGGGGAGCTGTTTTTT. Amino acids: CASTPIGGVGELFF.

The CDR3 bases are TGTGCCAGCCGACGGGCGGGGGGGGTCACAGATACGCAGTATTTT. This codes for CASRRAGGVTDTQYF. The genes are TRBV19 and TRBJ2-3, with TRBD2 matching 9 bases. CDR1 and CDR2 from the germline V gene are LNHDA and SQIVND (reference sequence). The J segment lost 2 bases and the V segment lost 9 bases, leaving 9 bases of the junction unmatched. There are 15 residues in the CDR3.

There are many counts of this clonotype. The rearrangement uses TRBV12-3 or TRBV12-4 and TRBJ1-5; D might be TRBD1 (6 bases). This CDR3 region has 16 residues. Trimming removed 4 bases from V and 5 bases from J, with 18 bases in between. CDR3 sequence: CASSSSPRAGDQPQHF. CDR3 nucleotides: TGTGCCAGCAGTTCATCCCCCCGGGCAGGGGATCAGCCCCAGCATTTT.

Ten or more counts support this clonotype. The chain couples TRBV10-3 to TRBJ1-1; D is perhaps TRBD1 (5 bases). Trimming stripped 6 bases from V and 5 bases from J, with 22 bases between. This CDR3 has 16 amino acids. Germline-derived CDR1 and CDR2 are ENHRY and SYGVKD. The CDR3 sequence is CAISPSGERGGTEAFF. In DNA form, the CDR3 reads TGTGCCATCAGCCCATCGGGGGAGAGAGGAGGAACTGAAGCTTTCTTT.

At least ten counts were recorded for this clonotype. The rearrangement joins TRBV4-1 to TRBJ1-1; possible D gene TRBD1, 6 bases. Germline CDR1 reads MGHRA; CDR2 reads YSYEKL. Trimming cost V 3 bases and J 0 bases, with 8 bases left between them. The CDR3 contains 14 residues. The CDR3 reads CASSQGALNTEAFF. The DNA of the CDR3 is TGCGCCAGCAGCCAGGGGGCTTTGAACACTGAAGCTTTCTTT.